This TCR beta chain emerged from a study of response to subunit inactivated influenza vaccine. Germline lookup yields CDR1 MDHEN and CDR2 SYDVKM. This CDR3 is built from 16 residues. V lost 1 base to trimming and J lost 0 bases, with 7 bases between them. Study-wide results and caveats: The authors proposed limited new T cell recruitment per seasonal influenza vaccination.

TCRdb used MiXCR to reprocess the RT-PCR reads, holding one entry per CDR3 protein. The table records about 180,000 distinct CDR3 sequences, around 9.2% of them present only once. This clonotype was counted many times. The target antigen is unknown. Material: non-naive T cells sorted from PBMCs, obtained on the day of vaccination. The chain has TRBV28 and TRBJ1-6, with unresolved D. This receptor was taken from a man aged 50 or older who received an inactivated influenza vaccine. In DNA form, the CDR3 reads TGTGCCAGCAGTTTATTGCGGAGCTCCTATAATTCACCCCTCCACTTT. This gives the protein CASSLLRSSYNSPLHF.